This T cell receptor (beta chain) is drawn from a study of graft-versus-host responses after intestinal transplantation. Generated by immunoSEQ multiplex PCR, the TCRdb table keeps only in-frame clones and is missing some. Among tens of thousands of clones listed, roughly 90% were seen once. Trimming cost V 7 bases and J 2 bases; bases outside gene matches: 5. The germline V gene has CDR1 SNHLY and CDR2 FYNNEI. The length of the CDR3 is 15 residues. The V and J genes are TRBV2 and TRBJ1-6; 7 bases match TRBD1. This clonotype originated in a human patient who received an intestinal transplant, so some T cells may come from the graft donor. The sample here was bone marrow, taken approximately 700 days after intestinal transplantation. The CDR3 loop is CASKGDRTYNSPLHF. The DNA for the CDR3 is TGTGCCAGCAAGGGGGACAGAACCTATAATTCACCCCTCCACTTT.